Listed below are T cell receptor beta chains from one sample, sequenced in a study of OX40 agonist ivuxolimab in advanced cancers. The assay was immunoSEQ multiplex PCR, and TCRdb's table has in-frame clones only and misses some. The sample has roughly 72,000 clones, about 84% seen once. Sequenced here: CD4+ or CD8+ T cells sorted from blood, sampled in a trial of the OX40 agonist ivuxolimab. Receptors were obtained from an adult with an advanced solid tumor such as melanoma, head and neck, liver or kidney cancer. Each CDR3 is given with its conserved first and last residue. The order of the fields is clone size, D gene, V gene, CDR3 length, J gene, CDR3 DNA, CDR3 protein. D genes are given only for firm matches. Expanded clones are given a class, and other clones once, few, many or no size at all.

size: NA; D: TRBD1; V: TRBV11-2; length: 15; J: TRBJ1-2; DNA: TGTGCCAGCAGCTCCCGACAGGGGAAAAACTATGGCTACACCTTC; CDR3: CASSSRQGKNYGYTF
size: NA; D: NA; V: TRBV5-1; length: 13; J: TRBJ1-5; DNA: TGCGCCAGCAGCTTGGGATTAGGTCAGCCCCAGCATTTT; CDR3: CASSLGLGQPQHF
size: NA; D: NA; V: TRBV4-1; length: 16; J: TRBJ2-3; DNA: TGCGCCAGCAGCCAAGGCCGACTATACGTGAAAGATACGCAGTATTTT; CDR3: CASSQGRLYVKDTQYF
size: NA; D: TRBD2; V: TRBV7-8; length: 14; J: TRBJ2-1; DNA: TGTGCCAGCAGCTTATCACGGGAGCGGGGTGAGCAGTTCTTC; CDR3: CASSLSRERGEQFF
size: NA; D: NA; V: TRBV6-5; length: 15; J: TRBJ1-2; DNA: TGTGCCAGCAGCTTATTTCACGCAGGGAACTATGGCTACACCTTC; CDR3: CASSLFHAGNYGYTF
size: NA; D: NA; V: TRBV7-2; length: 15; J: TRBJ2-1; DNA: TGTGCCAGCAGCCCCGGACTCCCGGCAACCAATGAGCAGTTCTTC; CDR3: CASSPGLPATNEQFF
size: NA; D: NA; V: TRBV5-1; length: 14; J: TRBJ1-5; DNA: TGCGCCAGCAGCTTGCAGGGATACAATCAGCCCCAGCATTTT; CDR3: CASSLQGYNQPQHF
size: few; D: NA; V: TRBV19; length: 15; J: TRBJ2-3; DNA: TGTGCCAGTAGTATGGGTGGGCAGGTCCTCGATACGCAGTATTTT; CDR3: CASSMGGQVLDTQYF
size: NA; D: NA; V: TRBV18; length: 11; J: TRBJ2-1; DNA: TGTGCCAGCTCACCACAGGTAGTTCAGTTCTTC; CDR3: CASSPQVVQFF
size: NA; D: NA; V: TRBV11-3; length: 14; J: TRBJ2-7; DNA: TGTGCCAGCAGCCTATCGGGACATCACTACGAGCAGTACTTC; CDR3: CASSLSGHHYEQYF
size: NA; D: NA; V: TRBV19; length: 17; J: TRBJ2-7; DNA: TGTGCCAGTAGTATAGGTCTAGCAGGTCTCTCTCGCGGCGAGCAGTACTTC; CDR3: CASSIGLAGLSRGEQYF
size: NA; D: NA; V: TRBV4-2; length: 18; J: TRBJ1-5; DNA: TGTGCCAGCAGCCCCCGGACAGACCTGAGAGTCCGCAATCAGCCCCAGCATTTT; CDR3: CASSPRTDLRVRNQPQHF
size: NA; D: NA; V: TRBV5-6; length: 14; J: TRBJ2-1; DNA: TGTGCCAGCACCCACTGGGGGCCGCACAATGAGCAGTTCTTC; CDR3: CASTHWGPHNEQFF
size: few; D: NA; V: TRBV9; length: 15; J: TRBJ2-3; DNA: TGTGCCAGCAGCGTCCGGGACTCCCCTTGGGATACGCAGTATTTT; CDR3: CASSVRDSPWDTQYF
size: NA; D: TRBD1; V: TRBV29-1; length: 14; J: TRBJ2-7; DNA: TGCAGCGTTGTTTCCGGGACAGGGTCCTACGAGCAGTACTTC; CDR3: CSVVSGTGSYEQYF
size: NA; D: TRBD1; V: TRBV18; length: 15; J: TRBJ2-7; DNA: TGTGCCAGCTCACCTGGACAGGGAATCTCCTACGAGCAGTACTTC; CDR3: CASSPGQGISYEQYF
size: NA; D: NA; V: TRBV6-6; length: 15; J: TRBJ1-1; DNA: TGTGCCAGCAGTTACGGGAGTCCCCAAAACACTGAAGCTTTCTTT; CDR3: CASSYGSPQNTEAFF